A selection of T cell receptor beta chains follows, all from one sample in a study of human T cells and chemical hapten exposure. Using its own MiXCR run on the RACE reads, TCRdb lists one record per CDR3 protein. Here the sample spans some 62,000 distinct CDR3 sequences, 8% to 13% being singletons. Material: whole blood, obtained in connection with sensitization to the hapten diphenylcyclopropenone (DPC). Source of these receptors: a woman in her 30s with alopecia areata. Some clones in this sample may be carry-over from other donors' samples. The CDR3 runs from the conserved cysteine through the conserved F or W. The D gene is left open where the match is weak. For some rows the clone size is stated as once, few or many, or as a class when expanded; others skip it.

D	size	V	J	CDR3	DNA
.	many	TRBV10-3	TRBJ2-1	CAISESRAPNEQFF	TGTGCCATCAGTGAGTCGAGGGCACCCAATGAGCAGTTCTTC
.	.	TRBV29-1	TRBJ1-1	CSVEDKQGGPEAFF	TGCAGCGTTGAAGATAAACAGGGCGGTCCTGAAGCTTTCTTT
TRBD1	many	TRBV20-1	TRBJ2-1	CSAVPGQGANEQFF	TGCAGTGCCGTCCCGGGACAGGGGGCCAATGAGCAGTTCTTC
TRBD2	few	TRBV27	TRBJ2-2	CASSQRPLAGGYTGELFF	TGTGCCAGCAGTCAAAGGCCCTTAGCGGGAGGGTACACCGGGGAGCTGTTTTTT
TRBD1	many	TRBV7-3	TRBJ1-1	CASSPHPAGGLTEAFF	TGTGCCAGCAGCCCCCACCCGGCAGGGGGCCTCACTGAAGCTTTCTTT
TRBD1	.	TRBV7-9	TRBJ1-2	CASSTDRDARGYTF	TGTGCCAGCAGCACGGACAGGGACGCCCGGGGCTACACCTTC
TRBD1	many	TRBV28	TRBJ1-5	CASSFWGQGNQPQHF	TGTGCCAGCAGTTTTTGGGGACAGGGGAATCAGCCCCAGCATTTT
TRBD1	.	TRBV29-1	TRBJ1-2	CSVWTGLYGYTF	TGCAGCGTTTGGACAGGGCTTTATGGCTACACCTTC
.	few	TRBV20-1	TRBJ2-6	CSATQGGRSGANVLTF	TGCAGTGCTACCCAGGGGGGACGCTCTGGGGCCAACGTCCTGACTTTC
TRBD2	.	TRBV7-6	TRBJ2-1	CASSRGGAVDEQFF	TGTGCCAGCAGCCGCGGGGGGGCGGTGGATGAGCAGTTCTTC